Listed here is a single TCR beta chain. The data belong to a study of blood T cell repertoires in COVID-19. At the level of the study: COVID-19 samples from acute and convalescent phases originated in the United States, Italy and Spain.

V shed 3 bases, J shed 1 base, and the junction held 3 bases outside the gene matches. The germline gives CDR1 KGHDR, CDR2 SFDVKD. CDR3 length equals 16 residues. The protocol was immunoSEQ multiplex PCR, while the TCRdb copy is restricted to in-frame clones and leaves out a portion. Here the sample spans around 170,000 clones, roughly 90% being singletons. This chain connects TRBV24-1 to TRBJ2-1, with TRBD2 matching 9 bases. The specimen was peripheral blood. This clonotype originated in a man aged 45-60 years with acute or convalescent COVID-19. The CDR3 reads CATSDPSGRSYNEQFF. DNA of the CDR3: TGTGCCACCAGTGATCCCAGCGGGAGGTCCTACAATGAGCAGTTCTTC.